This is a list of T cell receptor beta chains from one sample in a study of neurological immune-mediated disorders. Each CDR3 protein is one row after TCRdb ran MiXCR on the 5' RACE reads. Of more than 50,000 distinct CDR3 sequences listed, less than 4% were seen once; the top ten hold under 1.5%. The sequenced sample was PBMCs. The source of these receptors is a man aged 30-40 years with multiple sclerosis. The CDR3 runs from the conserved cysteine through the conserved F or W. Each record gives: D gene, J gene, V gene, clone size, CDR3 protein, CDR3 DNA. The D gene is left open where the match is weak. The size entry is marked missing in some rows and otherwise reads once, few, many or a size class.

D: NA; J: TRBJ1-2; V: TRBV4-1; size: many; CDR3: CASSPGVNYGYTF; DNA: TGCGCCAGCAGCCCGGGAGTAAACTATGGCTACACCTTC
D: NA; J: TRBJ1-5; V: TRBV12-3/TRBV12-4; size: NA; CDR3: CASSPRSFLQHF; DNA: TGTGCCAGCAGTCCGCGGAGCTTTCTCCAGCATTTT
D: TRBD2; J: TRBJ2-3; V: TRBV20-1; size: many; CDR3: CSARGILAGATDTQYF; DNA: TGCAGTGCTAGGGGGATACTAGCGGGGGCCACAGATACGCAGTATTTT
D: NA; J: TRBJ1-2; V: TRBV7-9; size: many; CDR3: CASSVGDYGYTF; DNA: TGTGCCAGCAGCGTGGGGGACTATGGCTACACCTTC
D: TRBD2; J: TRBJ2-1; V: TRBV29-1; size: many; CDR3: CSVVAGLAASYNEQFF; DNA: TGCAGCGTTGTTGCGGGACTAGCGGCCTCCTACAATGAGCAGTTCTTC
D: TRBD2; J: TRBJ2-1; V: TRBV13; size: many; CDR3: CASSLFSGGGYNEQFF; DNA: TGTGCCAGCAGCTTATTCTCCGGCGGGGGTTACAATGAGCAGTTCTTC
D: NA; J: TRBJ2-6; V: TRBV12-3/TRBV12-4; size: NA; CDR3: CASSFGHTGANVLTF; DNA: TGTGCCAGCAGTTTCGGACATACTGGGGCCAACGTCCTGACTTTC
D: TRBD2; J: TRBJ2-7; V: TRBV2; size: many; CDR3: CASSEPSGGNYEQYF; DNA: TGTGCCAGCAGTGAACCTAGCGGGGGCAACTACGAGCAGTACTTC
D: TRBD1; J: TRBJ2-3; V: TRBV20-1; size: few; CDR3: CSVRDRGYSDTQYF; DNA: TGCAGTGTTAGAGACAGGGGGTACTCAGATACGCAGTATTTT
D: NA; J: TRBJ1-1; V: TRBV6-4; size: many; CDR3: CASSDSIGLNSEAFF; DNA: TGTGCCAGCAGTGACTCAATAGGGCTTAATTCTGAAGCTTTCTTT
D: NA; J: TRBJ2-1; V: TRBV27; size: many; CDR3: CASSLLQGRNEQFF; DNA: TGTGCCAGCAGTTTATTACAGGGGAGGAATGAGCAGTTCTTC
D: TRBD2; J: TRBJ2-3; V: TRBV3-1; size: many; CDR3: CASSQDVLAGTDTQYF; DNA: TGTGCCAGCAGCCAAGATGTACTAGCGGGAACAGATACGCAGTATTTT
D: NA; J: TRBJ2-1; V: TRBV5-1; size: many; CDR3: CASSLMRNEQFF; DNA: TGCGCCAGCAGCTTAATGCGTAATGAGCAGTTCTTC
D: NA; J: TRBJ2-6; V: TRBV21-1; size: many; CDR3: CASSAQSSVGSGANVLTF; DNA: NA
D: NA; J: TRBJ2-7; V: TRBV24-1; size: few; CDR3: CATTSPPSSSYEQYF; DNA: TGTGCCACCACGTCTCCCCCCTCGAGCTCCTACGAGCAGTACTTC
D: NA; J: TRBJ1-1; V: TRBV7-2; size: many; CDR3: CASTPLWGMNTEAFF; DNA: TGTGCCAGCACCCCCTTGTGGGGTATGAACACTGAAGCTTTCTTT
D: NA; J: TRBJ2-5; V: TRBV5-1; size: NA; CDR3: CASSLGSRETQYF; DNA: TGCGCCAGCAGCTTGGGTAGCAGAGAGACCCAGTACTTC
D: NA; J: TRBJ2-5; V: TRBV5-1; size: many; CDR3: CASSKDPWQETQYF; DNA: TGCGCCAGCAGTAAGGACCCCTGGCAAGAGACCCAGTACTTC
D: NA; J: TRBJ1-1; V: TRBV7-8; size: many; CDR3: CASSLAGGGTEAFF; DNA: TGTGCCAGCAGCTTAGCGGGGGGCGGCACTGAAGCTTTCTTT
D: TRBD1; J: TRBJ2-1; V: TRBV5-1; size: many; CDR3: CASSSTRQGALSSYNEQFF; DNA: TGCGCCAGCAGCTCGACCCGACAGGGGGCTCTTTCCTCCTACAATGAGCAGTTCTTC
D: TRBD1; J: TRBJ2-3; V: TRBV7-3; size: NA; CDR3: CASSPTHLGQETTDTQYF; DNA: TGTGCCAGCAGCCCCACCCATCTGGGACAGGAGACCACAGATACGCAGTATTTT
D: NA; J: TRBJ2-5; V: TRBV19; size: many; CDR3: CASSIGRHSLQETQYF; DNA: TGTGCCAGTAGTATAGGCCGCCACAGCCTACAAGAGACCCAGTACTTC
D: NA; J: TRBJ2-3; V: TRBV5-1; size: many; CDR3: CASSTGGLDTQYF; DNA: TGCGCCAGCAGCACCGGGGGCTTAGATACGCAGTATTTT
D: NA; J: TRBJ2-7; V: TRBV5-1; size: many; CDR3: CASSPIQQDPSYEQYF; DNA: TGCGCCAGCAGCCCCATCCAACAAGACCCATCCTACGAGCAGTACTTC
D: TRBD1; J: TRBJ2-7; V: TRBV7-9; size: many; CDR3: CASSPSGTGGPYEQYF; DNA: TGTGCCAGCAGCCCTTCCGGGACAGGGGGCCCCTACGAGCAGTACTTC
D: TRBD1; J: TRBJ2-7; V: TRBV5-1; size: many; CDR3: CASSPRDRGYEQYF; DNA: TGCGCCAGCAGCCCCCGGGACAGGGGGTACGAGCAGTACTTC
D: NA; J: TRBJ1-6; V: TRBV27; size: many; CDR3: CASSPGVRSSYNSPLHF; DNA: TGTGCCAGCAGTCCTGGGGTTCGGAGCTCCTATAATTCACCCCTCCACTTT
D: NA; J: TRBJ1-5; V: TRBV6-5; size: many; CDR3: CASGGLYQPQHF; DNA: TGTGCCAGCGGAGGCTTATATCAGCCCCAGCATTTT
D: NA; J: TRBJ1-2; V: TRBV12-3/TRBV12-4; size: many; CDR3: CASSTLPRGGSYTF; DNA: TGTGCCAGCAGCACTCTACCGCGGGGAGGTAGCTACACCTTC
D: NA; J: TRBJ2-5; V: TRBV3-1; size: many; CDR3: CASSLGGAGDQETQYF; DNA: TGTGCCAGCAGCCTAGGGGGAGCGGGTGACCAAGAGACCCAGTACTTC
D: NA; J: TRBJ1-2; V: TRBV10-3; size: NA; CDR3: CANQGDNYGYTF; DNA: TGTGCCAATCAAGGGGACAACTATGGCTACACCTTC
D: NA; J: TRBJ2-1; V: TRBV29-1; size: many; CDR3: CSVEAGGGQFF; DNA: TGCAGCGTTGAAGCGGGGGGCGGACAGTTCTTC
D: TRBD2; J: TRBJ2-1; V: TRBV5-1; size: many; CDR3: CASSSGLAGGGEQFF; DNA: TGCGCCAGCAGCTCCGGACTAGCGGGGGGAGGTGAGCAGTTCTTC
D: TRBD2; J: TRBJ2-3; V: TRBV12-3/TRBV12-4; size: many; CDR3: CASSLALGRGGTDTQYF; DNA: TGTGCCAGCAGTTTAGCGCTCGGGCGGGGGGGCACAGATACGCAGTATTTT
D: TRBD1; J: TRBJ2-1; V: TRBV11-2; size: many; CDR3: CASSARQGPGYEQFF; DNA: TGTGCCAGCAGCGCCCGACAGGGGCCTGGCTATGAGCAGTTCTTC
D: NA; J: TRBJ2-7; V: TRBV7-6; size: many; CDR3: CASSLGGTPSYEQYF; DNA: TGTGCCAGCAGCTTAGGGGGGACTCCCTCCTACGAGCAGTACTTC
D: NA; J: TRBJ2-5; V: TRBV20-1; size: many; CDR3: CSARGAAAQETQYF; DNA: TGCAGTGCTAGGGGGGCCGCGGCACAAGAGACCCAGTACTTC
D: TRBD2; J: TRBJ2-3; V: TRBV5-1; size: many; CDR3: CASKRGLAGAGVEWTDTQYF; DNA: TGCGCCAGTAAAAGAGGACTAGCGGGGGCCGGGGTCGAGTGGACAGATACGCAGTATTTT
D: NA; J: TRBJ2-5; V: TRBV7-9; size: many; CDR3: CASSRTVREETQYF; DNA: TGTGCCAGCAGCCGGACAGTTCGGGAAGAGACCCAGTACTTC
D: NA; J: TRBJ2-5; V: TRBV15; size: many; CDR3: CATSFSPQETQYF; DNA: TGTGCCACCAGCTTCTCCCCACAAGAGACCCAGTACTTC
D: NA; J: TRBJ2-3; V: TRBV10-3; size: many; CDR3: CAISGGEIRDSTDTQYF; DNA: TGTGCCATCAGTGGGGGGGAAATAAGAGATAGCACAGATACGCAGTATTTT
D: TRBD2; J: TRBJ2-7; V: TRBV5-1; size: many; CDR3: CASSDGGGGYEQYF; DNA: TGCGCCAGCAGCGACGGCGGGGGGGGCTACGAGCAGTACTTC
D: NA; J: TRBJ2-1; V: TRBV5-1; size: many; CDR3: CASRQGGGEQFF; DNA: TGCGCCAGCAGACAGGGTGGCGGTGAGCAGTTCTTC
D: NA; J: TRBJ1-3; V: TRBV7-9; size: many; CDR3: CASSLINTIYF; DNA: TGTGCCAGCAGCTTGATAAACACCATATATTTT
D: TRBD1; J: TRBJ2-7; V: TRBV9; size: many; CDR3: CASSSEGARQYF; DNA: TGTGCCAGCAGCAGCGAGGGGGCGCGGCAGTACTTC
D: NA; J: TRBJ1-3; V: TRBV12-3/TRBV12-4; size: many; CDR3: CASSPGISGNTIYF; DNA: TGTGCCAGCAGTCCAGGGATCTCTGGAAACACCATATATTTT
D: NA; J: TRBJ1-5; V: TRBV12-3/TRBV12-4; size: NA; CDR3: CASRYNYQPQHF; DNA: TGTGCCAGCAGATATAATTATCAGCCCCAGCATTTT
D: TRBD1; J: TRBJ2-2; V: TRBV5-1; size: many; CDR3: CASSPRTGPNTGELFF; DNA: TGCGCCAGCAGCCCTCGGACAGGCCCGAACACCGGGGAGCTGTTTTTT
D: NA; J: TRBJ1-2; V: TRBV5-8; size: many; CDR3: CASSLAGSGVFYGYTF; DNA: TGTGCCAGCAGCTTGGCCGGGTCAGGGGTGTTTTATGGCTACACCTTC
D: TRBD1; J: TRBJ2-2; V: TRBV20-1; size: many; CDR3: CSATTGEDTGELFF; DNA: TGCAGTGCCACGACAGGGGAGGACACCGGGGAGCTGTTTTTT
D: NA; J: TRBJ2-7; V: TRBV10-3; size: NA; CDR3: CAISEYRGEQYF; DNA: TGTGCCATCAGTGAGTACCGAGGGGAGCAGTACTTC
D: NA; J: TRBJ2-4; V: TRBV4-1; size: many; CDR3: CASSQDRDEFAYF; DNA: TGCGCCAGCAGCCAAGATAGGGACGAATTCGCGTACTTC